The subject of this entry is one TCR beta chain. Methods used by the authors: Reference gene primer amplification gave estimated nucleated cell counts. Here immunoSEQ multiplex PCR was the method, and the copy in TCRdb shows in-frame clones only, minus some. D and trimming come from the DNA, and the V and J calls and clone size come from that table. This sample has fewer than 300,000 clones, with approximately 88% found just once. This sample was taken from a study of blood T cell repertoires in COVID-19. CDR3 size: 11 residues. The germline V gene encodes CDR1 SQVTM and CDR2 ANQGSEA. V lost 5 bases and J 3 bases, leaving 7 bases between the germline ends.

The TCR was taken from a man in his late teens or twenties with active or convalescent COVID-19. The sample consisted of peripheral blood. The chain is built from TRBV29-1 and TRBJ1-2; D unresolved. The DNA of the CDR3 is TGCAGCGTTTCACGAGACTATGGCTACACCTTC. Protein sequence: CSVSRDYGYTF.